The clone carrying this TCR beta chain was picked up many times. Antigen specificity is unknown. Naive CD8 libraries came from approximately 20,000 to 1,000,000 sorted cells with 10%, 30% or 50% RNA. When naive CD8 T cells were sorted, they were gated as CD8+CD4-CCR7+CD45RA+. The source of the sample is a study of molecular identifiers for immune sequencing clone quantification. Overall study findings and caveats: Spiked-in Jurkat TCR RNA corresponding to one cell was reported as detectable against approximately 930,000 naive cells. Clones that exceeded 20 RNA copies held over 97% of effector molecules, yet under 1% in naive cells.

CDR3 size: 16 residues. The germline CDR1 and CDR2 sequences are LGHDT and YNNKEL (reference sequence). Trimming cost V 3 bases and J 1 base; bases outside gene matches: 6. TCRdb called the PCR reads again in MiXCR, with one record for every CDR3 protein. Of about half a million distinct CDR3 sequences in the sample, about 20% were seen once. The clonotype was recovered from a human donor in good health. Some libraries in this study had Jurkat cell RNA spiked in. The chain carries TRBV3-1 and TRBJ2-5; TRBD2 agrees at 9 bases. Sequencing was done on a sample of naive CD8+ T cells from blood, with Jurkat cell RNA spiked in. Subset given: FACS-sorted CD8+CD4-CCR7+CD45RA+ naive T cells. CDR3 in DNA: TGTGCCAGCAGCCATGGTAGCGGGAGCCTCCAAGAGACCCAGTACTTC. Translated, it gives CASSHGSGSLQETQYF.